A selection of T cell receptor beta chains follows, all from one sample in a study of Graves' ophthalmopathy and Graves' hyperthyroidism. Via MiXCR, TCRdb re-called the multiplex PCR reads, giving one row per CDR3 protein. The table records about 700,000 distinct CDR3 sequences, around 40% of them present only once. Sample: peripheral blood. The receptors were sampled from an adult man with Graves' ophthalmopathy. Each CDR3 is given with its conserved first and last residue. A D gene is named only where the DNA matches it firmly. Some rows mark clone size as missing; the rest say once, few, many or name a class of expanded clone.

size,D,V,J,DNA,CDR3
-,-,TRBV18,TRBJ1-1,TGTGCCATGTACGGAGCTAACACTGAAGCTTTCTTT,CAMYGANTEAFF
many,-,TRBV7-9,TRBJ2-7,TGTGCCAGCAGCTCCACGGACGGAGGGCTCTACGAGCAGTACTTC,CASSSTDGGLYEQYF
-,-,TRBV6-1,TRBJ1-5,TGTGCCAGCAGTTACTCGAGGTCAGGCGCGAATCAGCCCCAGCATTTT,CASSYSRSGANQPQHF
-,-,TRBV19,TRBJ1-1,TGTGCCAGTAGTAGAGGACCTAGGGGCACTGAAGCTTTCTTT,CASSRGPRGTEAFF
few,-,TRBV7-9,TRBJ1-6,TGTGCCAGCAGCTTAGGACAGTTTAATTCACCCCTCCACTTT,CASSLGQFNSPLHF
-,TRBD1,TRBV7-3,TRBJ2-1,TGTGCCAGCAGCGGACAGGGCAAATCCTACAATGAGCAGTTCTTC,CASSGQGKSYNEQFF
-,-,TRBV20-1,TRBJ1-6,TGCAGTGCTAGTTACACTGCCAGCTCCTATAATTCACCCCTCCACTTT,CSASYTASSYNSPLHF
-,-,TRBV7-9,TRBJ1-1,TGTGCCAGCAGCCCCGTGCGAGGGAGAAGAAGGAATGAAGCTTTCTTT,CASSPVRGRRRNEAFF
-,-,TRBV25-1,TRBJ1-6,TGTGCCAGCAGTTCCCCGGGCAGGGCGAATTCACTCCTCCACTTT,CASSSPGRANSLLHF
many,-,TRBV7-6,TRBJ2-5,TGTGCCAGCAGCGGGTTTGCCGTTTGGGGGGCACTCCAAGAGACCCAGTACTTC,CASSGFAVWGALQETQYF
many,-,TRBV2,TRBJ1-2,TGTGCCAGCAGCGAGGGTAACAGGGTCTCGAGCTACACCTTC,CASSEGNRVSSYTF
-,-,TRBV12-3/TRBV12-4,TRBJ2-5,TGTGCCAGCAAAAGGACAAGCTCGCTACAAGAGACCCAGTACTTC,CASKRTSSLQETQYF
-,-,TRBV20-1,TRBJ2-7,TGCAGTGCTAGTTTTGACAGGTCATATGAGGAGCAGTGCTTC,CSASFDRSYEEQCF
many,-,TRBV7-8,TRBJ1-1,TGTGCCAGCAGCTTAGCGGTCGGTATGAACACTGAAGCTTTCTTT,CASSLAVGMNTEAFF
-,TRBD2,TRBV7-2,TRBJ2-7,TGTGCCAGCAGCTTAACTAGCGGGGGCACCTACGAGCAGTACTTC,CASSLTSGGTYEQYF
-,TRBD2,TRBV7-9,TRBJ2-2,TGTGCCAGCAGCTTACCGGGACTAGCGGACACCGGGGAGCTGTTTTTT,CASSLPGLADTGELFF
many,TRBD1,TRBV10-3,TRBJ1-2,TGTGCCATCAGTGGACAGGGCCATGGCTACACCTTC,CAISGQGHGYTF
few,TRBD1,TRBV5-6,TRBJ1-5,TGTGCCAGCAGCTTGGGCCTCCGAGGACAGGGGTCTCAGCCCCAGCATTTT,CASSLGLRGQGSQPQHF
-,TRBD1,TRBV2,TRBJ1-5,TGTGCCAGCAGTTTTCCGACAGGGGAAGTTCAGCATTTT,CASSFPTGEVQHF
-,-,TRBV29-1,TRBJ1-2,TGCAGCGTTGGGAGGGGGAAGTCCTATGGCTACACCTTC,CSVGRGKSYGYTF
-,-,TRBV19,TRBJ2-3,TGTGCCAGTAGGCCTCGAGGGCGGGGACGCACAGATACGCAGTATTTT,CASRPRGRGRTDTQYF
many,-,TRBV2,TRBJ2-7,TGTGCCAGCCGGGACGGACCATACGAGCAGTACTTC,CASRDGPYEQYF
many,-,TRBV7-9,TRBJ1-6,TGTGCCAGCAGCTCTACATACCAGGAAGTTAATTCACCCCTCCACTTT,CASSSTYQEVNSPLHF
-,-,TRBV6-5,TRBJ2-5,TGTGCCAGCAGTTACCTTGGGGGCAGGTTGGAGACCCAGTACTTC,CASSYLGGRLETQYF
-,-,TRBV2,TRBJ2-7,TGTGCCAGCAGTTTATTAGGGGGGAAGCAGTACTTC,CASSLLGGKQYF
-,TRBD1,TRBV12-3/TRBV12-4,TRBJ1-2,TGTGCCAGTAGGCCCGGGACAGTCGGCTATGGCTACACCTTC,CASRPGTVGYGYTF
-,-,TRBV28,TRBJ2-7,TGTGCCAGCGGAGAACAGGGAGGGTACGAGCAGTACTTC,CASGEQGGYEQYF
-,-,TRBV20-1,TRBJ1-5,TGCAGTGCTAGGCGACAGCTTCCTCTTGAATCTAGCAATCAGCCCCAGCATTTT,CSARRQLPLESSNQPQHF
few,-,TRBV3-1,TRBJ2-5,TGTGCCAGCAGCCCCCGCAGGGTAACAGAGACCCAGTACTTC,CASSPRRVTETQYF
-,TRBD1,TRBV7-6,TRBJ1-2,TGTGCCAGCCATTACGAGACAGGGGGAGGCTATGGCTACACCTTC,CASHYETGGGYGYTF
many,TRBD1,TRBV5-8,TRBJ1-2,TGTGCCAGCAGCCTCAGGGGGCGAGGCTATGGCTACACCTTC,CASSLRGRGYGYTF
few,TRBD1,TRBV5-1,TRBJ1-5,TGCGCCAGCAGCCCGGGACAGCAAAGCAATCAGCCCCAGCATTTT,CASSPGQQSNQPQHF
-,TRBD1,TRBV20-1,TRBJ2-2,TGCAGTGCTAGAACCGGGACAGGGGTCACCGGGGAGCTGTTTTTT,CSARTGTGVTGELFF
many,-,TRBV25-1,TRBJ1-1,TGTGCCAGCAGTGAATTTCGTGGGATGAACACTGAAGCTTTCTTT,CASSEFRGMNTEAFF
many,TRBD1,TRBV5-1,TRBJ2-7,TGCGCCAGCAGCTCACAGGGGAGCTCCTACGAGCAGTACTTC,CASSSQGSSYEQYF
few,TRBD2,TRBV25-1,TRBJ2-3,TGTGCCAGCAGCTCTCCTCCTAAGGCGGGAGACTTCACAGATACGCAGTATTTT,CASSSPPKAGDFTDTQYF
-,-,TRBV2,TRBJ2-7,TGTGCCTGGAGGTACAATCGGGACTCCGAGCAGTACTTC,CAWRYNRDSEQYF
many,-,TRBV7-9,TRBJ1-1,TGTGCCAGCAGCTTCCTAGTGAACACTGAAGCTTTCTTT,CASSFLVNTEAFF
-,TRBD2,TRBV27,TRBJ2-7,TGTGCCAGCAGTCCCTCCCTCGCGGGGGTTTACGAGCAGTACTTC,CASSPSLAGVYEQYF
-,-,TRBV10-3,TRBJ2-7,TGTGCCATCAAGGGAGAAGGGGAGCAGTACTTC,CAIKGEGEQYF
few,-,TRBV12-3/TRBV12-4,TRBJ2-2,TGTGCCACCCATACAGGCACCGGGGAGCTGTTTTTT,CATHTGTGELFF
-,-,TRBV5-1,TRBJ2-5,TGCGCCAGCAGCTTGGCCATAGGACCGGGCCAAGAGACCCAGTACTTC,CASSLAIGPGQETQYF